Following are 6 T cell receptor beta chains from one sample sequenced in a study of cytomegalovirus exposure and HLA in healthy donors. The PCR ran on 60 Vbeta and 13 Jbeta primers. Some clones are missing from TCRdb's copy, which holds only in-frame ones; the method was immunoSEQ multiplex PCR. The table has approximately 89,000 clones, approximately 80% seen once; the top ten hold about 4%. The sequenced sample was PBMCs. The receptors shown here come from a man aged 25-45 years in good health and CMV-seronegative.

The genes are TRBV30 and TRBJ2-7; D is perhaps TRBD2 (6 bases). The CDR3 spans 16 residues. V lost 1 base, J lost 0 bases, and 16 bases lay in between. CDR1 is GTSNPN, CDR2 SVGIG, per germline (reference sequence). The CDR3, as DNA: TGTGCCTGGAGTGATCCCCATAGCGGCCTCTCCTACGAGCAGTACTTC. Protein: CAWSDPHSGLSYEQYF.

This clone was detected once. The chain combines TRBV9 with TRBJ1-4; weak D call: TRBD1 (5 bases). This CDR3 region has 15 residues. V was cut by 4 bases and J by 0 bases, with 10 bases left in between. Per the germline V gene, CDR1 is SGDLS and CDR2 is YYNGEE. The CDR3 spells CASSLGATTNEKLFF. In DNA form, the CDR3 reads TGTGCCAGCAGCCTTGGGGCAACAACTAATGAAAAACTGTTTTTT.

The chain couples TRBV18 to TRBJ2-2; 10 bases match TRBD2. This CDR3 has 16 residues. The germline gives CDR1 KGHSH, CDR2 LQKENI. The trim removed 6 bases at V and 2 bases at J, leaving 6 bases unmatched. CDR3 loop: CASSASGGQNTGELFF. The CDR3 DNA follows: TGTGCCAGCTCGGCTAGCGGGGGCCAAAACACCGGGGAGCTGTTTTTT.

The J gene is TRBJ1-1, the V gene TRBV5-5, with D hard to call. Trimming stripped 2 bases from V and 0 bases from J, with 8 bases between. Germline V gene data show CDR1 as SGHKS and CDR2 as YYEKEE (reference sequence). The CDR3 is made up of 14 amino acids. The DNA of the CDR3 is TGTGCCAGCAGCTTCGTACAGATGAACACTGAAGCTTTCTTT. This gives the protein CASSFVQMNTEAFF.

Written as DNA, the CDR3 is TGTGCCAGTAGTCCCAGAAGGGACAGCTCCTACGAGCAGTACTTC. Translating it yields CASSPRRDSSYEQYF. V usage is TRBV19 and J usage is TRBJ2-7; 7 nucleotides line up with TRBD1. The trim removed 5 bases at V and 0 bases at J, leaving 7 bases unmatched. The CDR3 totals 15 residues. In germline, CDR1 is LNHDA, CDR2 SQIVND (reference sequence).

CDR3 sequence (DNA): TGTGCCAGCACTGGGGCCCGAGGATTTGGGGATGGCTACACCTTC. Translating it yields CASTGARGFGDGYTF. The chain joins TRBV28 to TRBJ1-2, with D maybe TRBD1 (5 bases). Trimming removed 7 bases at V and 6 bases at J, with 21 bases between. The CDR3 consists of 15 residues. Germline V gives CDR1 MDHEN, CDR2 SYDVKM.